Each of the 2 T cell receptor beta chains below was sequenced from the same sample in a study of blood T cell repertoires in COVID-19 (dated by TCRdb to 2018 to 2021). Library generation was performed with the immunoSEQ multiplex PCR assay. As stored in TCRdb, this immuneACCESS dataset retains in-frame rearrangements with V and J assigned. A fraction of the clones does not appear; measured against another copy, unresolved V genes explain less than half of the discrepancy, and the remainder lacks a known reason. The sample data list approximately 82,000 clones, and around 83% of these were observed just once. The top ten constitute approximately 15% of the sample. Source material: peripheral blood. The receptors were sampled from a woman aged 55-70 years with acute or convalescent COVID-19.

The V and J genes are TRBV9 and TRBJ2-7; D possibly corresponds to TRBD2 (5 bases). Germline CDR1 is SGDLS and CDR2 is YYNGEE. V lost 6 bases and J lost 4, with 20 bases in between. This CDR3 has 15 residues. The CDR3 DNA is TGTGCCAGCAACACCCCGAGCCCGAGGAGGTACGAGCAGTACTTC. It is translated as CASNTPSPRRYEQYF.

The chain joins TRBV19 to TRBJ1-6; D may be TRBD1 (6 bases). Germline assignment: CDR1 LNHDA and CDR2 SQIVND (reference sequence). The CDR3 is 18 residues long. V lost 3 bases and J lost 0, with 15 bases in between. Here the CDR3 DNA reads TGTGCCAGTAGTATGGCCCGGGGGGCCAGCTCCTATAATTCACCCCTCCACTTT. As protein: CASSMARGASSYNSPLHF.